This paragraph reports one T cell receptor beta chain. Antigen specificity is unknown. Clones were sequenced by immunoSEQ multiplex PCR, and TCRdb holds only the in-frame ones, with some missing. The sample includes around 120,000 clones, roughly 80% seen only once; the top ten take roughly 3.3%. During the collection period, no donor immune events like infections were recorded. This entry belongs to a study of identifying expanded T cells in peripheral blood. General study findings and limits: Across healthy donors, higher total template counts meant significantly greater approximately 2-week count variance.

The sequence was collected from a person aged 18 to 70 in good health. The sequenced sample was blood.

Here the CDR3 reads CASSLGRTSVENQPQHF. The CDR3 coding sequence is TGTGCCAGCAGTCTCGGGAGAACTTCCGTTGAGAATCAGCCCCAGCATTTT. V gene TRBV28 combines with J gene TRBJ1-5; no definite D call. The CDR3 is 17 residues long. The germline CDR1 and CDR2 sequences are MDHEN and SYDVKM. V lost 5 bases to trimming and J lost 4 bases, with 21 bases between them. The full variable domain, with the rest looked up from reference TRBV28 and TRBJ1-5, is DVKVTQSSRYLVKRTGEKVFLECVQDMDHENMFWYRQDPGLGLRLIYFSYDVKMKEKGDIPEGYSVSREKKERFSLILESASTNQTSMYLCASSLGRTSVENQPQHFGDGTRLSIL.